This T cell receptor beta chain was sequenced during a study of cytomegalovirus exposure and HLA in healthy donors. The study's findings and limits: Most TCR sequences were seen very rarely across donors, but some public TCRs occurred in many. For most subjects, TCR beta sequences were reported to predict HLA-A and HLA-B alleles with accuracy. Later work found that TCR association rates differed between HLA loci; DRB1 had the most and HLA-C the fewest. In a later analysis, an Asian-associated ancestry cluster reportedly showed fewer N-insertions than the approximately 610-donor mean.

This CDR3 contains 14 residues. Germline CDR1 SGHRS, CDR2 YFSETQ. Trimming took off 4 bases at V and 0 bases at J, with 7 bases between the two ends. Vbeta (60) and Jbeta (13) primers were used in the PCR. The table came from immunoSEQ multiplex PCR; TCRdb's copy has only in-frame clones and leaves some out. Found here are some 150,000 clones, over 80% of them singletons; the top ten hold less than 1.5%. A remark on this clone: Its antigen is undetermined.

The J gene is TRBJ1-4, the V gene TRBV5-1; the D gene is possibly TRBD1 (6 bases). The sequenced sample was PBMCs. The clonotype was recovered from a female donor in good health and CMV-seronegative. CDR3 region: CASSRQATNEKLFF. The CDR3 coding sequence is TGCGCCAGCAGCCGACAGGCAACTAATGAAAAACTGTTTTTT.